This T cell receptor (beta chain) emerged from a study of CD8 T cells in ankylosing spondylitis. The CDR3 sequence is 16 residues long. Germline assignment: CDR1 LGHNA and CDR2 YSLEER. Between the trimmed V and J ends, which lost 3 bases and 4 bases, there was a span of 17 bases. Study-wide findings and caveats: What seemed typical of ankylosing spondylitis blood was a TCR beta motif built from several highly homologous variants.

TCRdb redid the calling of the 5' RACE reads with MiXCR, one entry per CDR3 protein. Found here are about 800,000 distinct CDR3 sequences, approximately 12% of them singletons; the top ten hold roughly 0.51%. This clonotype was observed a handful of times. The antigen remains undetermined. The chain uses TRBV4-3 and TRBJ2-3; D perhaps matches TRBD2 (5 bases). This receptor was obtained from a male donor with ankylosing spondylitis. Sequences were obtained from blood, either unsorted or a sorted T cell fraction (not recorded which). CDR3 nucleotide sequence: TGCGCCAGCAGCCAGACGAGCGGTTATAAAGCAGATACGCAGTATTTT. As protein: CASSQTSGYKADTQYF.